This paragraph reports one T cell receptor beta chain. Its target is not known. Germline V gene data show CDR1 as SQVTM and CDR2 as ANQGSEA. The length of the CDR3 is 13 residues. After removal of 6 bases from V and 7 bases from J, the junction contained 7 bases not matched to a gene. CD45RO negativity and positive selection for CCR7 defined naive CD8 cells, a population that excluded terminally differentiated effector memory CD45RA+ cells. The sample is drawn from a study of shared clonotypes between healthy human individuals. Findings and caveats of the study: Sampling involved blood alone; tissue repertoires likely differ. Some naive CD4 clonotypes, approximately 4.5%, turned up in common across several donors. Unshared clonotypes carried lower generation probabilities than those common to all four donors.

In replicate PCRs of sorted subsets, about 190 ng DNA, approximately 30,000 T cell genomes, was used. Some clones are missing from TCRdb's copy, which holds only in-frame ones; the method was immunoSEQ multiplex PCR. The sample records around 2.1 million clones, 90% to 95% being singletons. The chain uses TRBV29-1 and TRBJ1-5; 9 positions match TRBD1. Sequencing input: naive CD8+ T cells from PBMCs. This TCR was recovered from a man younger than 35 in good health. Some clones in this sample may be carry-over from other donors' samples. Written as DNA, the CDR3 is TGCAGCGTGGGACAGGGACTAAGGCAGCCCCAGCATTTT. It codes for CSVGQGLRQPQHF.